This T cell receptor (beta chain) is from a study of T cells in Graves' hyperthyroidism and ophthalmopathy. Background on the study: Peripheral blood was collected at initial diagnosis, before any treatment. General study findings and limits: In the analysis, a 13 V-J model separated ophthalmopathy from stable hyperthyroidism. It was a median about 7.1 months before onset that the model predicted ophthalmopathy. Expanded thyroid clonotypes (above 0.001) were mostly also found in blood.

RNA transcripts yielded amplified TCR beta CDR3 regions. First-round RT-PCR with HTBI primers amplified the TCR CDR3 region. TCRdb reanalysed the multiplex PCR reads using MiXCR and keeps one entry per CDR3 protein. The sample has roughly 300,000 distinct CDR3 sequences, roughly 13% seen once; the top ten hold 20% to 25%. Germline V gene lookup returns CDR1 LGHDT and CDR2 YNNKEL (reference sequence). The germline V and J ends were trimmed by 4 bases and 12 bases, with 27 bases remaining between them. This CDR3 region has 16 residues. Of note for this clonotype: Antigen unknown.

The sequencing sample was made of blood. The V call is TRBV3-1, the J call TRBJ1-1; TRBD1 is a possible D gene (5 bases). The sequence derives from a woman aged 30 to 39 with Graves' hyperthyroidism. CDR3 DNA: TGTGCCAGCAGCCGAGCTCTAGCCGGGACCGAGAACGGAACTTTCTTT. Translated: CASSRALAGTENGTFF.